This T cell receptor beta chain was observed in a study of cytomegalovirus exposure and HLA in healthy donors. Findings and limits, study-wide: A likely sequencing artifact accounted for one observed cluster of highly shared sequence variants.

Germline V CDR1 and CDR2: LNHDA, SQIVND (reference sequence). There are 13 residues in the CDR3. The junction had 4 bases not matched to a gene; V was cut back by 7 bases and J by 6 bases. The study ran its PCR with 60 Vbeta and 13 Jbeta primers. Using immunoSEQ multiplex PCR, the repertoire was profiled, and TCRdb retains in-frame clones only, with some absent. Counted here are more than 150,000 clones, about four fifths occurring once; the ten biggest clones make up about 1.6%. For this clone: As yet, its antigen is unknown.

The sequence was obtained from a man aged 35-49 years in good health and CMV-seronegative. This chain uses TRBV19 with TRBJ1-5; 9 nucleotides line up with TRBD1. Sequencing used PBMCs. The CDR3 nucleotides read TGTGCCAGTAAGGGACAGGGCCTTCAGCCCCAGCATTTT. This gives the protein CASKGQGLQPQHF.